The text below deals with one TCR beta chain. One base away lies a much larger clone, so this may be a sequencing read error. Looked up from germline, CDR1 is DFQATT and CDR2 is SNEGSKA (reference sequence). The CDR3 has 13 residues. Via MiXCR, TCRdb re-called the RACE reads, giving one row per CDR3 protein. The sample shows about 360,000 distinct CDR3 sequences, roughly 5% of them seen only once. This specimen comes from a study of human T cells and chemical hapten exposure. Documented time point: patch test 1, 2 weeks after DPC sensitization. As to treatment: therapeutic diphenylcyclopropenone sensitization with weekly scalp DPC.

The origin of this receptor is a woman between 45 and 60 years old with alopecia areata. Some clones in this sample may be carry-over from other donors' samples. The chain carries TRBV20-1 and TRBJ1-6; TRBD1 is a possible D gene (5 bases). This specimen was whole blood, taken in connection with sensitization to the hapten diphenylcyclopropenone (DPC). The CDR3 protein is CSAPGQAGSPLRF. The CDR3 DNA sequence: TGCAGTGCTCCGGGGCAGGCCGGCTCACCCCTCCGCTTT.